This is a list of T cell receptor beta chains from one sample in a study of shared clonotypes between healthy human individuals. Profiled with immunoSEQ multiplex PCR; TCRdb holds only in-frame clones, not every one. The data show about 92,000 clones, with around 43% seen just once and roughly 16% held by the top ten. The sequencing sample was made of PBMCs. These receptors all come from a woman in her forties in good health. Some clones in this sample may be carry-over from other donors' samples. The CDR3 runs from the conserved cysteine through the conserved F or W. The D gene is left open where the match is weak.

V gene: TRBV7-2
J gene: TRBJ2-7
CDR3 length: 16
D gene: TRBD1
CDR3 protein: CASSLPRDSRAYEQYF

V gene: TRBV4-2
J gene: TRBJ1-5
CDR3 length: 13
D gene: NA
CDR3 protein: CARSLAQNQPQHF

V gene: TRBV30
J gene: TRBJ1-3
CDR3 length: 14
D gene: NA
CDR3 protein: CAWGPGVSGNTIYF

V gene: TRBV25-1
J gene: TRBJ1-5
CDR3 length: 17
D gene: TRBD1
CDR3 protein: CASSSGTGIYSNQPQHF

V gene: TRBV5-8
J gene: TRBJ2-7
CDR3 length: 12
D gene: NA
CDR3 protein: CASSPGGGKQYF

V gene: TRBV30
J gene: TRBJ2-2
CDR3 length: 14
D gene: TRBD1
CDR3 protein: CAWGVTGIPGELFF

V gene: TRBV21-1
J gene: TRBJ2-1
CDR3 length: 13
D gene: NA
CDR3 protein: CASSGTGINEQFF

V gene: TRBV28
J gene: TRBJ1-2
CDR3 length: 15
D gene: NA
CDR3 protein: CASSLAQPKNYGYTF

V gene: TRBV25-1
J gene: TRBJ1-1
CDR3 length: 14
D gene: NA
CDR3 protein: CASSEGDRKTEAFF

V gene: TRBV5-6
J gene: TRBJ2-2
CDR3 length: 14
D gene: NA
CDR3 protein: CASSLERNTGELFF

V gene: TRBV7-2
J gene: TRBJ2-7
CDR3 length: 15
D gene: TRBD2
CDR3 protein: CASSPTSGRSYEQYF

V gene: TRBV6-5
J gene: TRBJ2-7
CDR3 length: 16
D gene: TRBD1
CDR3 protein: CASSYSPGQGASVQYF

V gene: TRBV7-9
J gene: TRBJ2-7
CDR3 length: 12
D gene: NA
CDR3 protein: CASSLGFYEQYF

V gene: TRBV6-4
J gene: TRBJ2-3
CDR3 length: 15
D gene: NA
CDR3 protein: CASSVSELSADTQYF

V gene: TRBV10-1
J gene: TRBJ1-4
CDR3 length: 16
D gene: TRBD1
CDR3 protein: CASSESPGTGSEKLFF

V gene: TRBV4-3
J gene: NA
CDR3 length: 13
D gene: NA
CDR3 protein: CASSQGTGYEQYF

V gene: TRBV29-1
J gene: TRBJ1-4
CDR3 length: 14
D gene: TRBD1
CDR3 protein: CSAQDRQLNEKLFF

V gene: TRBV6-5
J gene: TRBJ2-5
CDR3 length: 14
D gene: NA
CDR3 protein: CASSYSTGQETQYF

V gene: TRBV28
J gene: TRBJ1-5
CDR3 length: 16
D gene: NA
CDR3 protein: CASSLFQGPRTQPQHF

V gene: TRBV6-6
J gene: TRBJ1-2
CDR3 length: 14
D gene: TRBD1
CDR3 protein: CASSSIDRAYGYTF

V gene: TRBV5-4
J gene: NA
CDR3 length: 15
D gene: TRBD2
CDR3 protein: CASSLGGGEFYEQYF

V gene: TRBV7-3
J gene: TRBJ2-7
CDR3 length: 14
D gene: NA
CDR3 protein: CASSQGSTPYEQYF